One sample yielded the 23 T cell receptor beta chains listed below, sequenced in a study of cytomegalovirus exposure and HLA in healthy donors. PCR amplification relied on 60 Vbeta primers (plus 13 Jbeta primers). Only in-frame clones appear in the TCRdb table, and some are missing; sequencing was by immunoSEQ multiplex PCR. Here the sample spans some 190,000 clones, more than 75% being singletons. The sample comprised PBMCs. Receptor source: a woman between 50 and 59 years old in good health and CMV-seronegative.

The J gene is TRBJ2-5, the V gene TRBV7-6; 10 bases map to TRBD1. V gave up 5 bases and J gave up 3 bases; unmatched junction bases: 9. From germline, CDR1 is SGHVS and CDR2 FNYEAQ. The CDR3 runs 16 residues. This CDR3 reads CASSPRGTGAKETQYF. CDR3 nucleotides: TGTGCCAGCAGCCCCAGGGGGACAGGGGCGAAAGAGACCCAGTACTTC. Complete variable domain (other parts from reference TRBV7-6 and TRBJ2-5): GAGVSQSPRYKVTKRGQDVALRCDPISGHVSLYWYRQALGQGPEFLTYFNYEAQQDKSGLPNDRFSAERPEGSISTLTIQRTEQRDSAMYRCASSPRGTGAKETQYFGPGTRLLVL.

This rearrangement joins TRBV6-1 to TRBJ1-1, with D perhaps TRBD1 (5 bases). This CDR3 has 14 residues. V shed 7 bases and J shed 0 bases, with 12 bases lying between them. Germline V CDR1 and CDR2: MNHNS, SASEGT. CDR3 bases: TGTGCCAGCACTAAGACAGTTATGAACACTGAAGCTTTCTTT. Protein sequence: CASTKTVMNTEAFF.

This clone has just a few counts. The chain couples TRBV5-5 to TRBJ2-3, with D perhaps TRBD1 (5 bases). This CDR3 region has 18 residues. Trimming pared 0 bases from V and 2 bases from J, leaving 19 bases between. Germline V lookup: CDR1 SGHKS, CDR2 YYEKEE (reference sequence). The DNA of the CDR3 is TGTGCCAGCAGCTTGGAAGGGGTGACCCTATCAAACACAGATACGCAGTATTTT. It translates to CASSLEGVTLSNTDTQYF. Drawing the rest from reference TRBV5-5 and TRBJ2-3, the complete variable domain is DAGVTQSPTHLIKTRGQQVTLRCSPISGHKSVSWYQQVLGQGPQFIFQYYEKEERGRGNFPDRFSARQFPNYSSELNVNALLLGDSALYLCASSLEGVTLSNTDTQYFGPGTRLTVL.

The rearrangement uses TRBV6-5 and TRBJ2-2; D may be TRBD2 (5 bases). This CDR3 spans 15 amino acids. Germline loops: CDR1 MNHEY, CDR2 SVGAGI. Trimming shortened V by 0 bases and J by 5 bases, and 10 bases separated the two germline ends. The chain's CDR3 is CASSYSSAVTGELFF. CDR3 nucleotide sequence: TGTGCCAGCAGTTACTCGTCAGCGGTTACCGGGGAGCTGTTTTTT.

The rearrangement uses TRBV7-9 and TRBJ2-1; 7 bases fit TRBD1. The V gene end was trimmed by 6 bases and the J gene end by 0 bases; junction bases not matched to a gene: 5. The CDR3 spans 15 residues. Per the germline V gene, CDR1 is SEHNR and CDR2 is FQNEAQ (reference sequence). CDR3 in amino acids: CASRPTGASYNEQFF. As DNA, the CDR3 is TGTGCCAGCAGACCTACAGGGGCCTCCTACAATGAGCAGTTCTTC. Based on the CDR3 plus reference TRBV7-9 and TRBJ2-1, the full variable domain is DTGVSQNPRHKITKRGQNVTFRCDPISEHNRLYWYRQTLGQGPEFLTYFQNEAQLEKSRLLSDRFSAERPKGSFSTLEIQRTEQGDSAMYLCASRPTGASYNEQFFGPGTRLTVL.

This clone was detected once. The V call is TRBV28, the J call TRBJ1-3; D not certain. Germline V lookup: CDR1 MDHEN, CDR2 SYDVKM. This CDR3 has 15 amino acids. Trimming took off 8 bases at V and 4 bases at J, with 18 bases between the two ends. CDR3 amino acids: CASRRSSGSGNTIYF. CDR3 nucleotide sequence: TGTGCCAGCCGCCGTTCTTCGGGGTCCGGAAACACCATATATTTT.

This clone was detected a few times. This sequence joins TRBV29-1 and TRBJ1-1, with unresolved D. The CDR3 consists of 12 residues. V dropped 4 bases and J dropped 5 bases, with 11 bases sitting between them. CDR1 is SQVTM, CDR2 ANQGSEA, per germline. The CDR3 region is CSVAAVGTEAFF. Here the CDR3 DNA reads TGCAGCGTTGCCGCAGTCGGGACTGAAGCTTTCTTT.

This clone has just a few counts. The V and J genes are TRBV28 and TRBJ1-4, with 8 positions matching TRBD1. Unmatched junction bases numbered 2, after V lost 6 bases and J lost 2 bases. The germline V gene encodes CDR1 MDHEN and CDR2 SYDVKM. The CDR3 consists of 14 residues. The CDR3 loop reads CASRDRATNEKLFF. Written as DNA, the CDR3 is TGTGCCAGCAGGGACAGGGCTACTAATGAAAAACTGTTTTTT.

The rearrangement links TRBV18 to TRBJ2-5; TRBD1 matches at 7 bases. Germline CDR1 reads KGHSH; CDR2 reads LQKENI. This CDR3 contains 15 residues. V gave up 2 bases and J gave up 4 bases; unmatched junction bases: 7. CDR3 coding DNA: TGTGCCAGCTCACCAGGAAAGGGGGCATCAGAGACCCAGTACTTC. The encoded protein is CASSPGKGASETQYF. The variable domain in full, with the rest retrieved from reference TRBV18 and TRBJ2-5, is NAGVMQNPRHLVRRRGQEARLRCSPMKGHSHVYWYRQLPEEGLKFMVYLQKENIIDESGMPKERFSAEFPKEGPSILRIQQVVRGDSAAYFCASSPGKGASETQYFGPGTRLLVL.

The chain joins TRBV10-2 to TRBJ1-3; D remains unclear. The CDR3 loop spans 11 amino acids. Germline V gene sequence: CDR1 WSHSY, CDR2 SAAADI. V was clipped by 4 bases and J by 7 bases, with 5 bases between them. The CDR3 DNA reads TGCGCCAGCAGTGGAGGGAACACCATATATTTT. Protein product: CASSGGNTIYF.

The J gene is TRBJ1-3, the V gene TRBV30, with TRBD1 matching over 7 bases. Germline-derived CDR1 and CDR2 are GTSNPN and SVGIG (reference sequence). Trimming took 5 bases from V and 0 from J; bases not matched to a gene: 1. CDR3 size: 13 residues. The DNA for the CDR3 is TGTGCCTGGGGGACAGCCTCTGGAAACACCATATATTTT. It is translated as CAWGTASGNTIYF.

This rearrangement joins TRBV10-3 to TRBJ2-7; 11 positions agree with TRBD1. Trimming removed 0 bases from V and 6 bases from J; junction bases left unmatched: 10. CDR1 is ENHRY, CDR2 SYGVKD, per germline. The CDR3 sequence is 17 residues long. This CDR3 is CAISESIVGQGVSEQYF. The CDR3 DNA is TGTGCCATCAGTGAGTCGATAGTGGGACAGGGGGTAAGCGAGCAGTACTTC.

A note on this clone: This CDR3 is also generated by other DNA sequences in the sample. The V and J genes are TRBV9 and TRBJ2-3; no reliable D call. The CDR3 spans 14 residues. Germline V gene data show CDR1 as SGDLS and CDR2 as YYNGEE. V was clipped by 0 bases and J by 0 bases, with 5 bases between them. The chain's CDR3 is CASSVAGSTDTQYF. CDR3 nucleotides: TGTGCCAGCAGCGTAGCGGGTAGCACAGATACGCAGTATTTT.

This rearrangement joins TRBV18 to TRBJ2-7, with D possibly TRBD2 on 6 matching bases. Germline values: CDR1 KGHSH, CDR2 LQKENI. The CDR3 has 14 residues. V lost 0 bases and J lost 5, with 11 bases in between. The CDR3 DNA reads TGTGCCAGCTCACCACCGACGGGACTCAACGAGCAGTACTTC. It translates to CASSPPTGLNEQYF.

This chain uses TRBV4-2 with TRBJ1-1; the D gene is possibly TRBD1 (5 bases). This CDR3 has 15 residues. Germline V gene lookup returns CDR1 LGHNA and CDR2 YNFKEQ. Trimming pared 1 base from V and 6 bases from J, leaving 15 bases between. CDR3 DNA sequence: TGTGCCAGCAGCCAAGGAAGCGCGGGGGACCCTGAAGCTTTCTTT. Translated: CASSQGSAGDPEAFF.

This clone appeared once. The rearrangement links TRBV4-3 to TRBJ2-7; maybe TRBD1 (7 bases). Germline V gene data show CDR1 as LGHNA and CDR2 as YSLEER. The CDR3 totals 17 residues. Trimming took off 0 bases at V and 6 bases at J, with 21 bases between the two ends. The DNA for the CDR3 is TGCGCCAGCAGCCAAGATACGTCAGGGGGGTTTCCAAGCGAGCAGTACTTC. This sequence encodes CASSQDTSGGFPSEQYF.

The V gene is TRBV27, the J gene TRBJ2-5; 8 bases agree with TRBD1. Germline V gene data show CDR1 as MNHEY and CDR2 as SMNVEV (reference sequence). J gave up 4 bases and V 5 bases, and 9 bases lay outside the gene matches. This CDR3 contains 15 residues. CDR3 sequence (DNA): TGTGCCAGCAGTCCAAGACAGGGGACCATAGAGACCCAGTACTTC. This sequence encodes CASSPRQGTIETQYF.

The rearrangement joins TRBV9 to TRBJ2-1, with D possibly being TRBD2 (6 bases). CDR1 SGDLS and CDR2 YYNGEE come from the germline V gene. This CDR3 comprises 17 residues. V was clipped by 0 bases and J by 0 bases, with 13 bases between them. The DNA for the CDR3 is TGTGCCAGCAGCGTAGAGGATCTAGCGAGCTCCTACAATGAGCAGTTCTTC. Protein sequence: CASSVEDLASSYNEQFF.

The table lists this clone with a few counts. The chain joins TRBV19 to TRBJ1-5, with 9 nucleotides matching TRBD1. Germline V lookup: CDR1 LNHDA, CDR2 SQIVND (reference sequence). Losses at the gene ends were 3 bases for V and 0 bases for J; bases not matched to a gene: 6. CDR3 length: 17 amino acids. DNA for the CDR3: TGTGCCAGTAGTATTAAGGGACAGGGATATAGCAATCAGCCCCAGCATTTT. This gives the protein CASSIKGQGYSNQPQHF.

The CDR3 region is CASSGVGETQYF. The DNA for the CDR3 is TGCGCCAGCAGTGGGGTCGGGGAGACCCAGTACTTC. This chain uses TRBV10-2 with TRBJ2-5; D gene ambiguous. CDR1 WSHSY and CDR2 SAAADI come from the germline V gene. Trimming stripped 4 bases from V and 5 bases from J, with 8 bases between. The length of the CDR3 is 12 residues.

The rearrangement joins TRBV14 to TRBJ2-7; D not certain. There are 11 residues in the CDR3. Trimming stripped 1 base from V and 7 bases from J, with 5 bases between. Germline V CDR1 and CDR2: SGHDN, FVKESK. In DNA, the CDR3 is TGTGCCAGCAGCCAAGTCCGGGAGCAGTACTTC. Protein sequence: CASSQVREQYF.

V is TRBV4-3 and J is TRBJ1-1, with 11 bases lining up with TRBD1. Germline CDR1 reads LGHNA; CDR2 reads YSLEER. Trimming removed 4 bases from V and 7 bases from J; junction bases left unmatched: 5. This CDR3 is built from 14 residues. For the CDR3, the DNA is TGCGCCAGCAGCCGGGACAGGGGGGCCAATGAAGCTTTCTTT. Encoded protein: CASSRDRGANEAFF.

V gene TRBV9 combines with J gene TRBJ1-6, with TRBD1 matching 8 bases. The CDR3 sequence is 14 residues long. Germline-derived CDR1 and CDR2 are SGDLS and YYNGEE. After removal of 4 bases from V and 13 bases from J, the junction contained 10 bases not matched to a gene. The CDR3 DNA sequence: TGTGCCAGCAGCTCCTCGGGACAGGCTACGCCCCTCCACTTT. Amino acids: CASSSSGQATPLHF.